A selection of T cell receptor beta chains follows, all from one sample in a study of T cells in localized non-small cell lung cancer. The data were produced by immunoSEQ multiplex PCR, yet TCRdb's version contains in-frame clones alone and is incomplete. Of roughly 36,000 clones listed, roughly 77% are singletons. Material: PBMCs, obtained before any cancer treatment. The receptor source for this set is a woman aged 40-69 years with stage II squamous cell lung carcinoma. Both conserved end residues are part of each CDR3. The D gene is left open where the match is weak. Not all rows give a size; the values are once, few, many and, for expanded clones, a class.

TRBJ2-3	TRBV4-3	NA	NA	CASSQGAKGKDTQYF	TGCGCCAGCAGCCAAGGGGCTAAGGGGAAAGATACGCAGTATTTT
TRBJ2-7	TRBV28	NA	NA	CASSLQPTYEQYF	TGTGCCAGCAGTTTACAGCCCACCTACGAGCAGTACTTC
TRBJ1-3	TRBV10-3	NA	NA	CAISEYEASGNTIYF	TGTGCCATCAGTGAATACGAGGCCTCTGGAAACACCATATATTTT
TRBJ2-1	TRBV5-1	NA	TRBD2	CASSRVPPTSGRPHEQFF	TGCGCCAGCAGCCGAGTCCCCCCGACTAGCGGGAGGCCCCATGAGCAGTTCTTC
TRBJ2-1	TRBV5-1	NA	NA	CASSDLISGNEQFF	TGCGCCAGCAGCGACCTAATAAGTGGCAATGAGCAGTTCTTC
TRBJ2-1	TRBV5-1	NA	NA	CASSPGLPGSEQFF	TGCGCCAGCAGCCCTGGACTCCCGGGAAGTGAGCAGTTCTTC
TRBJ2-1	TRBV25-1	NA	TRBD2	CASSPSGGYNEQFF	TGTGCCAGCAGTCCTAGCGGGGGGTACAATGAGCAGTTCTTC
TRBJ2-7	TRBV7-2	NA	TRBD1	CASSVQGNSYEQYF	TGTGCCAGCAGCGTACAGGGGAACTCCTACGAGCAGTACTTC
TRBJ2-1	TRBV4-2	NA	NA	CASSQSLGGNPYNEQFF	TGTGCCAGCAGCCAATCCCTTGGCGGCAACCCCTACAATGAGCAGTTCTTC
TRBJ2-5	TRBV5-1	NA	TRBD2	CASSLARTGPGLAGGLAGTQYF	TGCGCCAGCAGCTTGGCAAGGACAGGGCCGGGACTAGCGGGGGGGCTGGCTGGGACCCAGTACTTC
TRBJ2-7	TRBV5-1	NA	NA	CASSLGAWTTYEQYF	TGCGCCAGCAGCTTGGGGGCGTGGACGACCTACGAGCAGTACTTC
TRBJ2-1	TRBV6-1	NA	TRBD1	CASSGGTVTPRGEQFF	TGTGCCAGCAGTGGAGGGACAGTCACACCTCGCGGTGAGCAGTTCTTC
TRBJ2-5	TRBV4-1	NA	NA	CASSTDGGRETQYF	TGCGCCAGCAGCACGGACGGGGGCCGGGAGACCCAGTACTTC
TRBJ2-7	TRBV27	NA	TRBD2	CASSYRLAGNYEQYF	TGTGCCAGCAGTTACCGACTAGCGGGAAACTACGAGCAGTACTTC
TRBJ1-1	TRBV19	NA	TRBD1	CASRHTGTVYTEAFF	TGTGCCAGTAGGCATACCGGGACAGTTTACACTGAAGCTTTCTTT
TRBJ1-2	TRBV18	once	TRBD1	CASSLLSQGTAGYTF	TGTGCCAGCTCACTATTATCACAGGGGACGGCTGGCTACACCTTC
TRBJ2-2	TRBV7-8	NA	NA	CASSQGGALDTGELFF	TGTGCCAGCAGCCAGGGGGGGGCCCTAGACACCGGGGAGCTGTTTTTT
TRBJ2-2	TRBV7-2	NA	TRBD2	CASSLASGSYTGELFF	TGTGCCAGCAGCTTAGCCAGCGGGAGTTACACCGGGGAGCTGTTTTTT
TRBJ2-2	TRBV14	NA	NA	CASSQDFTGELFF	TGTGCCAGCAGCCAAGATTTCACCGGGGAGCTGTTTTTT
TRBJ1-2	TRBV11-2	NA	NA	CASSQGQGFLGYTF	TGTGCCAGCAGCCAGGGGCAGGGGTTTTTGGGCTACACCTTC
TRBJ1-1	TRBV2	NA	NA	CASSEEMNTEAFF	TGTGCCAGCAGTGAAGAGATGAACACTGAAGCTTTCTTT
TRBJ1-6	TRBV7-2	NA	NA	CASSSLGQTSSPLHF	TGTGCCAGCAGCTCGCTCGGGCAAACGAGTTCACCCCTCCACTTT
TRBJ2-3	TRBV13	NA	NA	CASSSGGTDTQYF	TGTGCCAGCAGCTCTGGGGGTACAGATACGCAGTATTTT
TRBJ1-1	TRBV15	NA	NA	CATSRGVNTEAFF	TGTGCCACCAGCAGGGGAGTTAACACTGAAGCTTTCTTT